The TCR beta chain under discussion was sequenced for a study of blood T cell repertoires in COVID-19. Study in general: COVID-19 samples from acute and convalescent phases originated in the United States, Italy and Spain. PBMCs, B-cell-depleted T cells, or T cells provided the cDNA or gDNA that made up the material.

Germline lookup yields CDR1 LNHDA and CDR2 SQIVND (reference sequence). Losses at the gene ends were 4 bases for V and 5 bases for J; bases not matched to a gene: 8. The CDR3 runs to 16 residues. How the authors handled the data: Estimation of nucleated cell counts was performed using reference gene primer amplification. Repertoires were generated with immunoSEQ multiplex PCR, while TCRdb's copy carries only in-frame clones and drops some. V, J and clone size are taken as reported in that table, and D and trimming were inferred from the DNA itself. The sample includes 200,000 to 250,000 clones, around 80% of them seen just once.

Sequenced input: peripheral blood. The receptor's source is a young man with active or convalescent COVID-19. This chain uses TRBV19 with TRBJ2-3; 11 positions agree with TRBD2. CDR3 nucleotides: TGTGCCAGTAGTACCTATAGCGGGGGGGCCTTAGATACGCAGTATTTT. Translated: CASSTYSGGALDTQYF.